This T cell receptor beta chain was documented in a study of shared clonotypes between healthy human individuals. Study-wide results and limits: When naive CD4 clonotypes were compared across several donors, about 4.8% were shared. A generally larger estimated richness was seen in naive subsets than in memory subsets.

The method was immunoSEQ multiplex PCR; TCRdb's version includes in-frame clones alone and lacks a portion of them. The table has millions of clones, roughly 96% seen once. Notes on this clone: What it binds is not known.

V was pared by 0 bases and J by 0 bases, with 10 bases between. This CDR3 has 16 residues. Looked up from germline, CDR1 is SGDLS and CDR2 is YYNGEE. The gene calls are TRBV9 and TRBJ1-3, with D unclear. The receptor was isolated from a man aged 18 to 30 in good health. The material sequenced was naive CD4+ T cells sorted from blood. Regarding subset: CD45RA+ positively selected. The CDR3 sequence is CASSVGGGNSGNTIYF. As DNA, the CDR3 is TGTGCCAGCAGCGTAGGTGGAGGGAACTCTGGAAACACCATATATTTT.